One sample yielded the 11 T cell receptor beta chains listed below, sequenced in a study of technical replicates of blood from several donors. Clones were sequenced by immunoSEQ multiplex PCR, and TCRdb holds only the in-frame ones, with some missing. Of tens of thousands of clones in the sample, around 92% were seen once. Source material: T cells isolated from PBMCs. The origin of the receptors is a human donor in good health.

The chain is built from TRBV5-1 and TRBJ2-1; 7 bases agree with TRBD1. The germline V gene has CDR1 SGHRS and CDR2 YFSETQ. Trimming took 4 bases from V and 4 from J; bases not matched to a gene: 11. This CDR3 region has 16 residues. The CDR3 loop reads CASSGTGTAGYNEQFF. CDR3 nucleotides: TGCGCCAGCAGCGGAACCGGGACAGCTGGGTACAATGAGCAGTTCTTC.

The rearrangement links TRBV7-3 to TRBJ1-6; no clear D gene. Germline assignment: CDR1 SGHTA and CDR2 FQGTGA. The V end was cut by 3 bases, the J end by 9 bases, with 9 bases between. The length of the CDR3 is 13 residues. CDR3 DNA sequence: TGTGCCAGCAGCTTCGGGGTGGGTTCACCCCTCCACTTT. It specifies CASSFGVGSPLHF.

This clone came up once. The V call is TRBV28, the J call TRBJ1-2; perhaps TRBD1 as D (5 bases). The germline gives CDR1 MDHEN, CDR2 SYDVKM. Deletions cut 5 bases from V and 2 bases from J, with 18 bases between. The CDR3 spans 16 residues. The CDR3: CASSPQWDYRNYGYTF. In DNA, the CDR3 is TGTGCCAGCAGTCCACAATGGGACTATAGAAACTATGGCTACACCTTC.

The genes are TRBV2 and TRBJ1-4; D is perhaps TRBD1 (6 bases). Germline-derived CDR1 and CDR2 are SNHLY and FYNNEI. The CDR3 runs 14 residues. Trimming stripped 11 bases from V and 3 bases from J, with 16 bases between. In DNA, the CDR3 is TGTGCCCATGGGGGGGCTCGGGCTAATGAAAAACTGTTTTTT. This gives the protein CAHGGARANEKLFF.

V and J are TRBV2 and TRBJ2-2; TRBD2 matches 10 bases. This CDR3 contains 14 residues. Trimming at V came to 7 bases and at J to 3 bases, leaving 2 bases not matched to a gene. Germline CDR1 reads SNHLY; CDR2 reads FYNNEI. CDR3 nucleotide sequence: TGTGCCAGCAACGGACTAGCGGACACCGGGGAGCTGTTTTTT. Protein product: CASNGLADTGELFF.

CDR3 in DNA: TGCGCCAGCAGCTTGGCTAACACAGAAAACAATCAGCCCCAGCATTTT. Encoded protein: CASSLANTENNQPQHF. The chain has TRBV5-1 and TRBJ1-5; D is ambiguous. V was cut by 0 bases and J by 3 bases, with 13 bases left in between. Germline CDR1 reads SGHRS; CDR2 reads YFSETQ. CDR3 length: 16 residues.

V is TRBV7-8 and J is TRBJ1-3; unclear D gene. This CDR3 is 13 amino acids long. V lost 1 base, J lost 4 bases, and 5 bases lay in between. The germline V gene has CDR1 SGHVS and CDR2 FQNEAQ. CDR3 sequence: CASSLDPGNTIYF. CDR3 bases: TGTGCCAGCAGCTTAGATCCGGGAAACACCATATATTTT.

This sequence joins TRBV5-8 and TRBJ1-5, with 8 positions matching TRBD1. Germline V CDR1 and CDR2: SGHTS, YDEGEE. J was trimmed by 2 bases and V by 4 bases; bases with no gene match: 14. There are 18 residues in the CDR3. The CDR3 sequence is CASSPRQGFGVGNQPQHF. CDR3 DNA: TGTGCCAGCAGCCCCCGACAGGGGTTTGGGGTCGGCAATCAGCCCCAGCATTTT.

The chain carries TRBV11-3 and TRBJ1-4, with 11 bases identical to TRBD1. The germline V gene has CDR1 SGHNT and CDR2 YENEEA. V trimming: 4 bases; J trimming: 0 bases; junction bases outside the gene matches: 7. The CDR3 totals 18 residues. CDR3 protein: CASSSPGGQGATNEKLFF. The DNA for the CDR3 is TGTGCCAGCAGCTCCCCGGGGGGACAGGGGGCAACTAATGAAAAACTGTTTTTT. The whole variable domain, remainder taken from reference TRBV11-3 and TRBJ1-4, is EAGVVQSPRYKIIEKKQPVAFWCNPISGHNTLYWYLQNLGQGPELLIRYENEEAVDDSQLPKDRFSAERLKGVDSTLKIQPAELGDSAVYLCASSSPGGQGATNEKLFFGSGTQLSVL.

This clone showed up just a few times. V usage is TRBV10-3 and J usage is TRBJ1-3, with 8 bases lining up with TRBD1. CDR3 size: 16 residues. Germline V gene sequence: CDR1 ENHRY, CDR2 SYGVKD. J gave up 3 bases and V 2 bases, and 6 bases lay outside the gene matches. CDR3 protein: CAISEARQGLGNTIYF. The CDR3 DNA reads TGTGCCATCAGTGAGGCTAGACAGGGGCTTGGAAACACCATATATTTT.

Only a few counts were recorded for this clone. CDR3 DNA: TGTGCCAGCAGTTACTCCTACCTCGTTACGAACACTGAAGCTTTCTTT. This translates into CASSYSYLVTNTEAFF. The chain employs TRBV6-5 and TRBJ1-1; unclear D gene. Germline CDR1 and CDR2: MNHEY and SVGAGI. CDR3 length: 16 residues. V lost 0 bases and J lost 1, with 12 bases in between.